This T cell receptor (beta chain) was sequenced during a study of Ad26.COV2.S vaccination and SARS-CoV-2 variants. Study background: Intramuscular Ad26.COV2.S at 5x10^10 or 1x10^11 viral particles.

Sequencing used immunoSEQ multiplex PCR; TCRdb keeps in-frame clones, though not all of them. Among around 270,000 clones listed, around nine tenths were seen once. The CDR3 totals 14 residues. V was clipped by 0 bases and J by 1 base, with 6 bases between them. Germline lookup yields CDR1 GTSNPN and CDR2 SVGIG (reference sequence). Treatment of the sample: roughly 20 received Ad26.COV2.S at low or high dose, single or two shots; several received placebo; per-sample allocation not given. Sampling took place 63 days after the first vaccine or placebo injection. The chain couples TRBV30 to TRBJ2-2, with unresolved D. The sequencing here drew on peripheral blood, taken in a trial of Ad26.COV2.S vaccine versus placebo. This clonotype was sampled from a person aged 18 to 65 who received the Ad26.COV2.S COVID-19 vaccine or a placebo. CDR3 sequence reads: CAWSVLRNTGELFF. The CDR3 bases are TGTGCCTGGAGTGTACTAAGGAACACCGGGGAGCTGTTTTTT.